This TCR beta chain was obtained from a study of tumor-infiltrating lymphocytes in oesophageal squamous cell carcinoma. For this clonotype: One end of the junction fails to match germline, which may point to a read error.

TCRdb reprocessed the PCR reads via MiXCR and lists one record per CDR3 protein. The sample has 15,000 to 20,000 distinct CDR3 sequences, 44% seen once. The sequencing sample was made of blood. The source is a female donor with esophageal squamous cell carcinoma.

The CDR3 DNA reads TGTGCCAGCAGTCCCACCGGGGAGCTGTACTTC. This translates into CASSPTGELYF. This chain joins TRBV6-1 and TRBJ2-7, with a weak D call TRBD2 (5 bases). CDR3 size: 11 residues. CDR1 and CDR2 (germline): MNHNS, SASEGT.